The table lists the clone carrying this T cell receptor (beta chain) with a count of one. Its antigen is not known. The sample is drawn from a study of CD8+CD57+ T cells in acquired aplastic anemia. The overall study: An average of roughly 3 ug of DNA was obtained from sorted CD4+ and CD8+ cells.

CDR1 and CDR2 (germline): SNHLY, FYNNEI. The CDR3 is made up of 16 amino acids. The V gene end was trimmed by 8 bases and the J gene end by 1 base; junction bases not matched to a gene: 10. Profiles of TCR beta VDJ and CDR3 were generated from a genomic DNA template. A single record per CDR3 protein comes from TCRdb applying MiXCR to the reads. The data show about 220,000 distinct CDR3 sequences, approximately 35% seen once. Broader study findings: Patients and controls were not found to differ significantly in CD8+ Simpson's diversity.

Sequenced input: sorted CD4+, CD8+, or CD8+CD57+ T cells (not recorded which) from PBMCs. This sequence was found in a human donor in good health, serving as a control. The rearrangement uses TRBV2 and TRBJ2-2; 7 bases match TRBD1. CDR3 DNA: TGTGCCAGCCTCACCAGGGACAGCCTGAACACCGGGGAGCTGTTTTTT. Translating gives CASLTRDSLNTGELFF.